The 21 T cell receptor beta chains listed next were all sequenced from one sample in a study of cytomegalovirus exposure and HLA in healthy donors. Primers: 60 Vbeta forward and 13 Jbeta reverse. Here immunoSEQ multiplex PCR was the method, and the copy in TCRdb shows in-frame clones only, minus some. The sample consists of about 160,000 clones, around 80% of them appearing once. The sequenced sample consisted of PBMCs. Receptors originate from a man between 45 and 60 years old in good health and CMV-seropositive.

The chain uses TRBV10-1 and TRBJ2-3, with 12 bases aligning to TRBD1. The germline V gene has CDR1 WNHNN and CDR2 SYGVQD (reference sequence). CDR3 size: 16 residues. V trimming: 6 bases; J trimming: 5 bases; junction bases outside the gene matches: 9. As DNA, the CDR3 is TGCGCCAGCAGCGCCGGGACAGGGGGCAGGCGAGATACGCAGTATTTT. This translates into CASSAGTGGRRDTQYF.

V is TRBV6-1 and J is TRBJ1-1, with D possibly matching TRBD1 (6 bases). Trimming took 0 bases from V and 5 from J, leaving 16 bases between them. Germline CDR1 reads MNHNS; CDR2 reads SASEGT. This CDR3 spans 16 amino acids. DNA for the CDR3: TGTGCCAGCAGTGAAGCGAGGCGGGGGGGCGAAACTGAAGCTTTCTTT. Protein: CASSEARRGGETEAFF.

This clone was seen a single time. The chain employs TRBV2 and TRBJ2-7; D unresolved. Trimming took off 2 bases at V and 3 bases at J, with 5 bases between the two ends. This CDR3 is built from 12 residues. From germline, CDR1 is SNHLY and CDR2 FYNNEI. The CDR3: CASSEKYYEQYV. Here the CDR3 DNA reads TGTGCCAGCAGTGAAAAGTACTACGAGCAGTACGTC.

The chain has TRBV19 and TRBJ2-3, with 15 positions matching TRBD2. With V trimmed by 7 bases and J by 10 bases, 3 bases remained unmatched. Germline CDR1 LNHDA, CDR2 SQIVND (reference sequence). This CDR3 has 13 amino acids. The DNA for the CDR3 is TGTGCCAGTACAGGACTAGCGGGAGGGCCGCAGTATTTT. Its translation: CASTGLAGGPQYF.

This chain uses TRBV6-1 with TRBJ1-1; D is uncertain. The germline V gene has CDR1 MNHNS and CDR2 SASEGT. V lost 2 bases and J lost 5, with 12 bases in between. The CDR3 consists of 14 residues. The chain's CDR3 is CASSEREGWTEAFF. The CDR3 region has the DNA TGTGCCAGCAGTGAACGGGAGGGTTGGACTGAAGCTTTCTTT.

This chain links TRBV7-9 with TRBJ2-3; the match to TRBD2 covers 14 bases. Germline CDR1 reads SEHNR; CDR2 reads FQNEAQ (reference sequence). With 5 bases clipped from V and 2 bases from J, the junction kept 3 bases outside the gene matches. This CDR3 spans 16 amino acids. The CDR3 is CASSRLAGGSTDTQYF. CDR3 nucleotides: TGTGCCAGCAGCAGACTAGCGGGAGGGTCCACAGATACGCAGTATTTT.

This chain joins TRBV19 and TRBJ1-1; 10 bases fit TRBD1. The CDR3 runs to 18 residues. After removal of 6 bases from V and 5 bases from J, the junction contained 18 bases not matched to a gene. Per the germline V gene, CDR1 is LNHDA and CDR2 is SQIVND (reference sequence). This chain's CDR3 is CASRRNRVGTGEGTEAFF. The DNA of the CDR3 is TGTGCCAGTAGGAGAAACAGAGTAGGGACAGGGGAAGGAACTGAAGCTTTCTTT.

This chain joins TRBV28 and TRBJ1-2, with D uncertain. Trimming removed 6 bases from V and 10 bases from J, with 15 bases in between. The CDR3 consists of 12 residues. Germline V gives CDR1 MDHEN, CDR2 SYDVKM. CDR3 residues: CASSPIMADYTF. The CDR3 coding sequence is TGTGCCAGCAGCCCCATCATGGCCGACTACACCTTC.

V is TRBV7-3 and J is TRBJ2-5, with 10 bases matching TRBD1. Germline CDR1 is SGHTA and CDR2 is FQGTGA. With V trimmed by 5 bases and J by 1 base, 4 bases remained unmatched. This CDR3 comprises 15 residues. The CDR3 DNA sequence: TGTGCCAGCAGCCAATGGGACAGGGGCCAAGAGACCCAGTACTTC. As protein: CASSQWDRGQETQYF.

The CDR3 bases are TGTGCCAGCAGCTCCGGGACAGGGGGCCTCAACTACGAGCAGTACTTC. Translation: CASSSGTGGLNYEQYF. This chain uses TRBV11-2 with TRBJ2-7; 12 nucleotides line up with TRBD1. The CDR3 runs 16 residues. V was clipped by 4 bases and J by 3 bases; unmatched bases: 7. Germline lookup yields CDR1 SGHAT and CDR2 FQNNGV.

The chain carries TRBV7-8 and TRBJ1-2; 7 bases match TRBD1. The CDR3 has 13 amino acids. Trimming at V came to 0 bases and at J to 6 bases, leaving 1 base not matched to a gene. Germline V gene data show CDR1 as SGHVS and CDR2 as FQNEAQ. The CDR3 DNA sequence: TGTGCCAGCAGCTTAGCAGGGGGCGATGGCTACACCTTC. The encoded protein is CASSLAGGDGYTF.

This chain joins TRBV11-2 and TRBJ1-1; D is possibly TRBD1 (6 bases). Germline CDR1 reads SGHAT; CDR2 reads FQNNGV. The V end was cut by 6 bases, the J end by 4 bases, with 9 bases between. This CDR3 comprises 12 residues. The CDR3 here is CASSRGGTEAFF. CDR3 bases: TGTGCCAGCAGTAGAGGGGGCACTGAAGCTTTCTTT.

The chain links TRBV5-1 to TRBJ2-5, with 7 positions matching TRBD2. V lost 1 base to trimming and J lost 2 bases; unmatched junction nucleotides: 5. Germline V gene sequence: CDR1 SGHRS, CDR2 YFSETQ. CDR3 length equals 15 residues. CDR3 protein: CASSLSGTPQETQYF. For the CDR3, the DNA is TGCGCCAGCAGCTTGAGCGGGACTCCTCAAGAGACCCAGTACTTC. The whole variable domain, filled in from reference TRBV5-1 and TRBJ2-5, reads KAGVTQTPRYLIKTRGQQVTLSCSPISGHRSVSWYQQTPGQGLQFLFEYFSETQRNKGNFPGRFSGRQFSNSRSEMNVSTLELGDSALYLCASSLSGTPQETQYFGPGTRLLVL.

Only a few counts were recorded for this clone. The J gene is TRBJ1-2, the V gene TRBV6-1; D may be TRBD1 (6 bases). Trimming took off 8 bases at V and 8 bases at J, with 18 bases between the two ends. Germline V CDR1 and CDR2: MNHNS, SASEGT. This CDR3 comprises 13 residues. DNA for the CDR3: TGTGCCAGCCCCGGACAGTCCCGAGGCGGCTACACCTTC. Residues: CASPGQSRGGYTF.

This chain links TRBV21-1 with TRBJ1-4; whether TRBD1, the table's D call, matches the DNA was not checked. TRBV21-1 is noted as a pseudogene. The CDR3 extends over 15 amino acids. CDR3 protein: CASSEYLGAVEKLFF. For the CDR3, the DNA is TGTGCCAGCAGCGAGTACCTGGGGGCCGTTGAAAAACTGTTTTTT.

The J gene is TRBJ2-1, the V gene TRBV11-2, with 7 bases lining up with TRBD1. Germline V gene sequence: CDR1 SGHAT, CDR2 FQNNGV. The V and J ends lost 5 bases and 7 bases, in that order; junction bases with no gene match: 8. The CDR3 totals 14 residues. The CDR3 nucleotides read TGTGCCAGCAGCCCCCGACAGGGAAGGAATGAGCAGTTCTTC. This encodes CASSPRQGRNEQFF.

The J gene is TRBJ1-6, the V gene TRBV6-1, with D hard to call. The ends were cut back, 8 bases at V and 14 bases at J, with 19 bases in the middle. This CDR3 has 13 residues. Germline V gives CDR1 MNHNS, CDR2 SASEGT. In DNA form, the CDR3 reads TGTGCCAGCGAGGACTCCTCGATTTGGGCCCTCCACTTT. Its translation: CASEDSSIWALHF.

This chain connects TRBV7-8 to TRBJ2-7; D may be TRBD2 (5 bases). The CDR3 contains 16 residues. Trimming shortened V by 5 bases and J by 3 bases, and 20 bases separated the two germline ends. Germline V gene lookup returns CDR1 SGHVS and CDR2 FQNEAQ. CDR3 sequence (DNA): TGTGCCAGCAGCCCAGTGTTACGGGAATCGATCTACGAGCAGTACGTC. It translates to CASSPVLRESIYEQYV.

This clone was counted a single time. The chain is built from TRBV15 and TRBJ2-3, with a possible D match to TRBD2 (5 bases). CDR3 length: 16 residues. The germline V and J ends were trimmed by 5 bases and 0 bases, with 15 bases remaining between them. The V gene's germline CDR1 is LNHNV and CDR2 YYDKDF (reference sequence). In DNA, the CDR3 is TGTGCCACCAGCGGACTTACCGCGACCAGCACAGATACGCAGTATTTT. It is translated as CATSGLTATSTDTQYF.

CDR3 in amino acids: CASSTGTSTIYEQYV. In DNA, the CDR3 is TGTGCCAGCAGTACCGGGACATCTACGATCTACGAGCAGTACGTC. This sequence joins TRBV6-1 and TRBJ2-7; tentative D call: TRBD1 (6 bases). The germline CDR1 and CDR2 sequences are MNHNS and SASEGT. The CDR3 length is 15 residues. Trimming cost V 5 bases and J 3 bases, with 17 bases left between them.

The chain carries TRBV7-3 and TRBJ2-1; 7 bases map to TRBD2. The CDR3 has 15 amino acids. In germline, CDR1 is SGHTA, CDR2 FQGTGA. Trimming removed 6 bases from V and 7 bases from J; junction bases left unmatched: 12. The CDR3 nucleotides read TGTGCCAGCAGTCTCCTAGCGGCATCAGGGAATGAGCAGTTCTTC. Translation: CASSLLAASGNEQFF. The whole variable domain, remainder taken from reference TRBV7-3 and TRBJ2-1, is GAGVSQTPSNKVTEKGKYVELRCDPISGHTALYWYRQSLGQGPEFLIYFQGTGAADDSGLPNDRFFAVRPEGSVSTLKIQRTERGDSAVYLCASSLLAASGNEQFFGPGTRLTVL.